The rows below give T cell receptor beta chains drawn from one sample of a study of T cells in Graves' hyperthyroidism and ophthalmopathy. TCRdb used MiXCR to reprocess the multiplex PCR reads, holding one entry per CDR3 protein. This table has over 250,000 distinct CDR3 sequences, 12% to 15% appearing once. The sample comprised blood. These receptors were collected from a woman between 40 and 55 years old with Graves' ophthalmopathy. Both conserved end residues are part of each CDR3. A D gene is named only where the DNA matches it firmly. Only part of the rows carry a size: once, few, many, or a class if the clone is expanded.

D gene	V gene	J gene	clone size	CDR3 DNA	CDR3 protein
NA	TRBV12-3/TRBV12-4	TRBJ1-3	many	TGTGCCAGCACCCCGTCTCGTCCTGGAAACACCATATATTTT	CASTPSRPGNTIYF
TRBD2	TRBV10-2	TRBJ2-1	many	TGCGCCAGCAGTCAAGCGGGGGGCTTTAACAATGAGCAGTTCTTC	CASSQAGGFNNEQFF
TRBD1	TRBV29-1	TRBJ1-2	NA	TGCAGCGCAAACACAGGGGGCGCAGACTATGGCTACACCTTC	CSANTGGADYGYTF
NA	TRBV7-9	TRBJ1-1	many	TGTGCCAGCAGCTTAGCCTACACTGAAGCTTTCTTT	CASSLAYTEAFF
NA	TRBV6-1	TRBJ2-7	many	TGTGCCAGCAGGATCCCGGGACCTGTCGGCGAGCAGTACTTC	CASRIPGPVGEQYF
NA	TRBV19	TRBJ1-5	NA	TGTGCCAGTAGTATAAGGCGAGCGACTTCGTTTCATCAGCCCCAGCATTTT	CASSIRRATSFHQPQHF
TRBD1	TRBV5-5	TRBJ2-3	once	TGTGCCAGCAGCCTTTTTGGTACTAGACAGGGGATATTAGATACGCAGTATTTT	CASSLFGTRQGILDTQYF
TRBD1	TRBV12-3/TRBV12-4	TRBJ1-1	many	TGTGCCAGCAGTACCACAGGGGAGGGATACACTGAAGCTTTCTTT	CASSTTGEGYTEAFF
TRBD1	TRBV4-1	TRBJ2-2	NA	TGCGCCAGCAGCCTGAGGTGGCAGGGGGCCGTCGCGAACACCGGGGAGCTGTTTTTT	CASSLRWQGAVANTGELFF
NA	TRBV9	TRBJ2-7	few	TGTGCCAGCAGCGTAGCAGAGCGGAACTACGAGCAGTACTTC	CASSVAERNYEQYF
NA	TRBV25-1	TRBJ1-6	NA	TGTGCCAGCAGTGAATATGACAGTGCAGGTTCACCCCTCCACTTT	CASSEYDSAGSPLHF
NA	TRBV30	TRBJ1-2	few	TGTGCCTGGAGTACAGGGATCGACTATGGCTACACCTTC	CAWSTGIDYGYTF
NA	TRBV3-1	TRBJ2-1	many	TGTGCCAGCAGCCAAGCTTCAGCGTACAATGAGCAGTTCTTC	CASSQASAYNEQFF
TRBD2	TRBV11-2	TRBJ2-2	many	TGTGCCAGCAGCCTAGCGGGCCCGAACACCGGGGAGCTGTTTTTT	CASSLAGPNTGELFF
TRBD2	TRBV20-1	TRBJ2-7	many	TGCAGTGCTAGAGATCCTAGCGGTCCCTCAGGCGAGCAGTACTTC	CSARDPSGPSGEQYF
TRBD1	TRBV6-1	TRBJ1-1	many	TGTGCCGCGCCTACAGGGGGTCCGTCTGAAGCTTTCTTT	CAAPTGGPSEAFF
NA	TRBV25-1	TRBJ1-1	NA	TGTGCCAGCAGTGTGGCGGGCAGGCGGAACACTGAAGCTTTCTTT	CASSVAGRRNTEAFF
NA	TRBV29-1	TRBJ2-7	NA	TGCAGCGTTGAAGACAGGGACCCCCCCTACGAGCAGTACTTC	CSVEDRDPPYEQYF
TRBD1	TRBV4-1	TRBJ2-1	few	TGCGCCAGCAGCACGGACAGGGGGCCCCGTGGGGCCTACAATGAGCAGTTCTTC	CASSTDRGPRGAYNEQFF
NA	TRBV7-9	TRBJ2-7	many	TGTGCTCTTTCTGACACTTTTCGCTCCTACGAGCAGTACTTC	CALSDTFRSYEQYF
NA	TRBV2	TRBJ2-7	medium-sized	TGTGCCAGCAGTGTGACAAGAACCTACGAGCAGTACTTC	CASSVTRTYEQYF
TRBD2	TRBV6-4	TRBJ2-3	few	TGTGCCAGCAGTGAAGGTAGCGGGGGGGCTGCAGATACGCAGTATTTT	CASSEGSGGAADTQYF
NA	TRBV24-1	TRBJ2-1	many	TGTGCCACCAGTGCCCGATTCGGGCAGGTAGGGAGCTCCTACAATGAGCAGTTCTTC	CATSARFGQVGSSYNEQFF
NA	TRBV2	TRBJ1-1	many	TGTGCCAGCACAACAGGGATGAACACTGAAGCTTTCTTT	CASTTGMNTEAFF
NA	TRBV19	TRBJ1-2	many	TGTGCCAGTAGTATGTTTGGCCAGACCCGGATCTACACCTTC	CASSMFGQTRIYTF
NA	TRBV20-1	TRBJ1-5	NA	TGCAGTGCTAGTGGGTCAGGGGTTAGCAATCAGCCCCAGCATTTT	CSASGSGVSNQPQHF
NA	TRBV14	TRBJ2-2	many	TGTGCCAGCAGCCAAGATCGGTACACCGGGGAGCTGTTTTTT	CASSQDRYTGELFF
NA	TRBV12-3/TRBV12-4	TRBJ1-6	many	TGTGCCAGCAGTTTCGGTGGGAGCTCCTATAATTCACCCCTCCACTTT	CASSFGGSSYNSPLHF
NA	TRBV28	TRBJ2-5	NA	TGTGCCAGCAGTTTAAATCGGCCAGGACAAGAGACCCAGTACTTC	CASSLNRPGQETQYF
TRBD2	TRBV29-1	TRBJ2-7	many	TGCAGCGTCTCGAGCGGGGGGGGTTACGAGCAGTACTTC	CSVSSGGGYEQYF
NA	TRBV30	TRBJ1-6	NA	TGTGCCTGGGATTCACGGGGATCTAATTCACCCCTCCACTTT	CAWDSRGSNSPLHF
TRBD1	TRBV3-1	TRBJ2-7	few	TGTGCCAGCAGCCACAGGATGAGGGGGCGAGGCGAGCAGTACTTC	CASSHRMRGRGEQYF
NA	TRBV27	TRBJ1-1	many	TGTGCCAGCAGTTTACGGGAAGGCAGGGGCGCTTTCTTT	CASSLREGRGAFF
NA	TRBV20-1	TRBJ2-5	few	TGCAGTGCTCCCAACAAAAAACAGGGAGCGAGAGAGACCCAGTACTTC	CSAPNKKQGARETQYF
TRBD1	TRBV28	TRBJ2-1	many	TGTGCCAGCAGTCGACAGGGAATTCCCTACAATGAGCAGTTCTTC	CASSRQGIPYNEQFF
TRBD2	TRBV5-8	TRBJ2-1	NA	TGTGCCAGTATCGCTCTTAGCGGGAGTGGAAATGAGCAGTTCTTC	CASIALSGSGNEQFF
NA	TRBV6-5	TRBJ1-6	NA	TGTGCCAGCAGTTCTACAGGGCTCGGGGGTGGACTCCTCCACTTT	CASSSTGLGGGLLHF
NA	TRBV20-1	TRBJ2-1	many	TGCAGTGCTAGAGAGTCGGGGAGAGGCTCCTACAATGAGCAGTTCTTC	CSARESGRGSYNEQFF
TRBD1	TRBV15	TRBJ2-7	many	TGTGCCACCATTCCGGACAGGGGTTTTGGTGGGCAGTACTTC	CATIPDRGFGGQYF
TRBD1	TRBV6-5	TRBJ1-2	many	TGTGCCAGCAGTTACTCGACAGGGGAAGGCTACACCTTC	CASSYSTGEGYTF
NA	TRBV9	TRBJ2-1	many	TGTGCCAGCAGCGTAGGGGGCCTGCATGTCAATGAGCAGTTCTTC	CASSVGGLHVNEQFF
NA	TRBV20-1	TRBJ2-5	NA	TGCAGTGCTGTCAAGAAGACCCAGTACTTC	CSAVKKTQYF
TRBD2	TRBV4-1	TRBJ2-3	few	TGCGCCAGCAGCCAATCGGGGGTAGCGGGGGGACAAGATACGCAGTATTTT	CASSQSGVAGGQDTQYF
TRBD1	TRBV5-1	TRBJ2-5	few	TGCGCCAGCAGCACCTCGGGACAGAACCACCAAGAGACCCAGTACTTC	CASSTSGQNHQETQYF
TRBD2	TRBV7-2	TRBJ2-7	few	TGTGCCAGCAGCTTAGGGCTAGCGGGAGTCGAGGAGCAGTACTTC	CASSLGLAGVEEQYF
NA	TRBV3-1	TRBJ2-2	few	TGTGCCAGCAGCTCCTTTGTAGGGAACACCGGGGAGCTGTTTTTT	CASSSFVGNTGELFF
TRBD2	TRBV20-1	TRBJ2-4	few	TGCAGTGGGGGGGTAGCGGGAGCAACCAAAAACATTCAGTACTTC	CSGGVAGATKNIQYF
TRBD2	TRBV5-1	TRBJ2-3	once	TGCGCCAGCAGCCCGGGGGGGCTAACGCGGGCGTTAGAGGATACGCAGTATTTT	CASSPGGLTRALEDTQYF